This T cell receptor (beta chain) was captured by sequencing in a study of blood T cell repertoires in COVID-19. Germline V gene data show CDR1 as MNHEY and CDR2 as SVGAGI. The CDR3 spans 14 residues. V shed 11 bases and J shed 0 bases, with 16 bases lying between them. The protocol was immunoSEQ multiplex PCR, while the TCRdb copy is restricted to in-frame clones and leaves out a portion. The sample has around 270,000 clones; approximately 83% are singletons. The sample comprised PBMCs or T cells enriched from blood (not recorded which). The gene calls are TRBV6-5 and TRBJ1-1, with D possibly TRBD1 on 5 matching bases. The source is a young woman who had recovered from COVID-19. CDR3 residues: CAARQGAMNTEAFF. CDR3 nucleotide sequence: TGTGCCGCCAGGCAGGGCGCCATGAACACTGAAGCTTTCTTT.